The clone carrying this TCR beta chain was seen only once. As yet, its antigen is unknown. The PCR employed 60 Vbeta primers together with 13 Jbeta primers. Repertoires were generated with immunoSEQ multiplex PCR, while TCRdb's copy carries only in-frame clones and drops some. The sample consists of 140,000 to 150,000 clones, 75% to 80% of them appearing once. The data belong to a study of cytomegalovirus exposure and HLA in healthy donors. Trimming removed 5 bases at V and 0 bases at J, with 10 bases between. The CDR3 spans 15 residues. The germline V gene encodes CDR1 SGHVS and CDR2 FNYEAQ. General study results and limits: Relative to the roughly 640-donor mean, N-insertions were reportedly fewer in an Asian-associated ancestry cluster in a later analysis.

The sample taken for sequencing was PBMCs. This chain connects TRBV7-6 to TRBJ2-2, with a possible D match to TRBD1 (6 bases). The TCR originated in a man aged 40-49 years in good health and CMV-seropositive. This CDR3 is CASSPGTTNTGELFF. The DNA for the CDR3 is TGTGCCAGCAGCCCCGGGACAACGAACACCGGGGAGCTGTTTTTT.